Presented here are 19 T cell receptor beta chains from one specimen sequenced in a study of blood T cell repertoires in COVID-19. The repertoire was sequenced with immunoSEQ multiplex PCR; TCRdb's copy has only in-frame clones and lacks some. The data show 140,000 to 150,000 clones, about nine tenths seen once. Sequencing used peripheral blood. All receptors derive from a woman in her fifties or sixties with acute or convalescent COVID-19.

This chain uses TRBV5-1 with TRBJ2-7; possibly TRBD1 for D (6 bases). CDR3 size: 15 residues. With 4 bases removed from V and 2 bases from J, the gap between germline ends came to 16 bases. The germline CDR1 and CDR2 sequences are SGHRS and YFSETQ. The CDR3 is CASSTEGVGTYEQYF. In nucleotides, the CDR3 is TGCGCCAGCAGCACCGAGGGGGTCGGGACCTACGAGCAGTACTTC. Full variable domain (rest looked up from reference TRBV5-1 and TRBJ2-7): KAGVTQTPRYLIKTRGQQVTLSCSPISGHRSVSWYQQTPGQGLQFLFEYFSETQRNKGNFPGRFSGRQFSNSRSEMNVSTLELGDSALYLCASSTEGVGTYEQYFGPGTRLTVT.

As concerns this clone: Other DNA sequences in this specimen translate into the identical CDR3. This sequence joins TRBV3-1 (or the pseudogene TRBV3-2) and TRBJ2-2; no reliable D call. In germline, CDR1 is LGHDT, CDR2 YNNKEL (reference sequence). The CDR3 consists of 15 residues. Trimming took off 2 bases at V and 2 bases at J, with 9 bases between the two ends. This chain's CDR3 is CASSQYRGNTGELFF. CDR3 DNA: TGTGCCAGCAGCCAATATAGAGGTAACACCGGGGAGCTGTTTTTT.

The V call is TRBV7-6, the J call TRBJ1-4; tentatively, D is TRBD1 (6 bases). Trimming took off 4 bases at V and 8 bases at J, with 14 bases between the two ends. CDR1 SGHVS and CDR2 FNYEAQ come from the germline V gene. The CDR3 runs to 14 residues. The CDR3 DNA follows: TGTGCCAGCAGCTCAACAGGGTTGAGGGAAAAACTGTTTTTT. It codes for CASSSTGLREKLFF.

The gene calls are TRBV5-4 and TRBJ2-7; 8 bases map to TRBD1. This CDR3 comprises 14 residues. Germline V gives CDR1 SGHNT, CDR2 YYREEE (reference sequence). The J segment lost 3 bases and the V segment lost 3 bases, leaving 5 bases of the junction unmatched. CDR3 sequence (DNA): TGTGCCAGCAGCTCCAGGGGGCTTATCTACGAGCAGTACTTC. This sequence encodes CASSSRGLIYEQYF.

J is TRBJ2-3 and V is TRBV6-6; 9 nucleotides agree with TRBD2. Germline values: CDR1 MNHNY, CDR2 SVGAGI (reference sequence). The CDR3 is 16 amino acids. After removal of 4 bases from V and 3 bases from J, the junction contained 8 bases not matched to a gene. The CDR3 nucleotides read TGTGCCAGCAGTTGGCAGGCGGGAGGGCCAACAGATACGCAGTATTTT. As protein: CASSWQAGGPTDTQYF.

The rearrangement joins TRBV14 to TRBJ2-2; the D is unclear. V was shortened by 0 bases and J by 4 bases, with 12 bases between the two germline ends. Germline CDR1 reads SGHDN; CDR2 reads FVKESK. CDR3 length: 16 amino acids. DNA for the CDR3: TGTGCCAGCAGCCAAGAAACCCGGGTCGCCACCGGGGAGCTGTTTTTT. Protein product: CASSQETRVATGELFF. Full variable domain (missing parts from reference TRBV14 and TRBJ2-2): EAGVTQFPSHSVIEKGQTVTLRCDPISGHDNLYWYRRVMGKEIKFLLHFVKESKQDESGMPNNRFLAERTGGTYSTLKVQPAELEDSGVYFCASSQETRVATGELFFGEGSRLTVL.

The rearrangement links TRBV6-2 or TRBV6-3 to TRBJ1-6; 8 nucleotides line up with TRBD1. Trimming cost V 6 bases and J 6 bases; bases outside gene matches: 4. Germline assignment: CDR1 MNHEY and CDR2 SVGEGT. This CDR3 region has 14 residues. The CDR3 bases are TGTGCCAGCAGCCGAGGACAGGGTAATTCACCCCTCCACTTT. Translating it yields CASSRGQGNSPLHF.

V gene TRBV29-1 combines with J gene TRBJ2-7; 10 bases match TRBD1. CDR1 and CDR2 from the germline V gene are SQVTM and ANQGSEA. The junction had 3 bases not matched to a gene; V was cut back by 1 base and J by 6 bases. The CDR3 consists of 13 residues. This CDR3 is CSVEGQGAFEQYF. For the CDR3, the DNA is TGCAGCGTTGAAGGACAGGGGGCGTTCGAGCAGTACTTC.

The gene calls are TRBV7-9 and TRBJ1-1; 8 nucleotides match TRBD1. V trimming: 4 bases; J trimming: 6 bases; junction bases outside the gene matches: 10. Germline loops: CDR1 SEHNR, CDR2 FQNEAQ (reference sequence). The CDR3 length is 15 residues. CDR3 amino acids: CASSSTNRQGPEAFF. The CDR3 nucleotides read TGTGCCAGCAGCTCAACTAACAGACAGGGGCCTGAAGCTTTCTTT.

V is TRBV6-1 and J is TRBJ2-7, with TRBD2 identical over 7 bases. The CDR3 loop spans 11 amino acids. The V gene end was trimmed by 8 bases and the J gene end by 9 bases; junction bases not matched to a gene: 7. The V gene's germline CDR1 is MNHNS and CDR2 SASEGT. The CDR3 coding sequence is TGTGCCAGCTCCCCGGGCGGGGGGCAGTACTTC. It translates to CASSPGGGQYF.

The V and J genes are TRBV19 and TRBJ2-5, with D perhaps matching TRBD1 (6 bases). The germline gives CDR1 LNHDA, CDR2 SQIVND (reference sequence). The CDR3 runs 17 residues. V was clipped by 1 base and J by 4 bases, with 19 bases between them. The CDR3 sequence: CASSIGQGLSPRETQYF. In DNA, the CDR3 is TGTGCCAGTAGTATAGGTCAGGGGCTTAGTCCACGAGAGACCCAGTACTTC.

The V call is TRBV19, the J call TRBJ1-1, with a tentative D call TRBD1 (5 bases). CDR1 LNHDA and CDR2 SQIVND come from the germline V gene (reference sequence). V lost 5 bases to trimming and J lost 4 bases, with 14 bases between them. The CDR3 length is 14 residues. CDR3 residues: CASSPLIDSTEAFF. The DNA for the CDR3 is TGTGCCAGTAGTCCCTTAATCGACAGCACTGAAGCTTTCTTT.

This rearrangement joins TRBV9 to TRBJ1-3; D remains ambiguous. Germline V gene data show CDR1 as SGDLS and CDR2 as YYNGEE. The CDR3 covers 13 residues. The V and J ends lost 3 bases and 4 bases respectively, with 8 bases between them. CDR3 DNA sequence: TGTGCCAGCAGCGCTCTGTTAGGAAACACCATATATTTT. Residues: CASSALLGNTIYF.

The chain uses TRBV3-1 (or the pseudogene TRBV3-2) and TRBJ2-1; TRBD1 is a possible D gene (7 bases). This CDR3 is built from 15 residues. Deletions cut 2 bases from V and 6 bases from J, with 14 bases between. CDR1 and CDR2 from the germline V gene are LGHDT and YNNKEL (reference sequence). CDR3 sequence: CASSQNQGGVNEQFF. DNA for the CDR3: TGTGCCAGCAGCCAAAATCAGGGGGGAGTCAATGAGCAGTTCTTC.

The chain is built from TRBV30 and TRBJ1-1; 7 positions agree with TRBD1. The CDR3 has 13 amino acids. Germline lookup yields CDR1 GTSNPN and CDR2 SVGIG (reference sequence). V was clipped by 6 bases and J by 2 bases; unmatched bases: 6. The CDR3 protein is CACIRGSNTEAFF. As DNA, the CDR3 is TGTGCCTGCATCAGGGGGTCAAACACTGAAGCTTTCTTT.

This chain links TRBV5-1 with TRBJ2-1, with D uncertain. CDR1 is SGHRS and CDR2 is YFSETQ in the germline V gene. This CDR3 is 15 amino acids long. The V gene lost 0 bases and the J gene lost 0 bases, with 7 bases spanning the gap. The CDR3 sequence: CASSLGLRSYNEQFF. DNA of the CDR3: TGCGCCAGCAGCTTGGGCCTACGCTCCTACAATGAGCAGTTCTTC.

The CDR3 sequence: CASSPPFQGMNTEAFF. In DNA, the CDR3 is TGTGCCAGCTCACCACCTTTCCAGGGGATGAACACTGAAGCTTTCTTT. The V gene is TRBV18, the J gene TRBJ1-1; the D gene is possibly TRBD1 (6 bases). The CDR3 sequence is 16 residues long. V was trimmed by 0 bases and J by 0 bases, leaving 11 bases between them. CDR1 is KGHSH and CDR2 is LQKENI in the germline V gene.

The CDR3 is CASSKGPEGANTEAFF. DNA of the CDR3: TGTGCCAGCAGTAAGGGCCCCGAGGGGGCGAACACTGAAGCTTTCTTT. The rearrangement uses TRBV9 and TRBJ1-1; 7 bases are a match to TRBD1. The germline gives CDR1 SGDLS, CDR2 YYNGEE. This CDR3 is 16 amino acids long. Trimming at V came to 5 bases and at J to 1 base, leaving 11 bases not matched to a gene. Full variable domain (remainder filled in from reference TRBV9 and TRBJ1-1): DSGVTQTPKHLITATGQRVTLRCSPRSGDLSVYWYQQSLDQGLQFLIQYYNGEERAKGNILERFSAQQFPDLHSELNLSSLELGDSALYFCASSKGPEGANTEAFFGQGTRLTVV.

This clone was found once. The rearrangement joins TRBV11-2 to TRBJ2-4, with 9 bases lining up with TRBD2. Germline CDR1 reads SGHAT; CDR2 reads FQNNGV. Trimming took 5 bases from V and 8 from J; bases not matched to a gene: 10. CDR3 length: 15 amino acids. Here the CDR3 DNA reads TGTGCCAGCAGCCGGCGGGGGGGCGGGGTAGACATTCAGTACTTC. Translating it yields CASSRRGGGVDIQYF.